This is a list of T cell receptor beta chains from one sample in a study of siplizumab effects on memory and regulatory T cells. The repertoire was sequenced with immunoSEQ multiplex PCR; TCRdb's copy has only in-frame clones and lacks some. The table records about 100,000 clones, 85% to 95% of them present only once. The sequencing input was Tregs sorted from blood. Source of these receptors: a human donor in good health. Both conserved end residues are part of each CDR3. The order of the fields is V gene, CDR3 length, J gene, D gene, clone size, CDR3 DNA, CDR3 protein. The D gene is left open where the match is weak. Not all rows give a size; the values are once, few, many and, for expanded clones, a class.

v_call: TRBV7-2; cdr3_length: 15; j_call: TRBJ2-2; d_call: NA; clone_size: NA; cdr3_nt: TGTGCCAGCAGCTTAGTTATGGGGGGCGGAGGGGAGCTGTTTTTT; cdr3_aa: CASSLVMGGGGELFF
v_call: TRBV7-2; cdr3_length: 13; j_call: TRBJ1-1; d_call: NA; clone_size: once; cdr3_nt: TGTGCCAGCAGCTCTCAGGGGAACACTGAAGCTTTCTTT; cdr3_aa: CASSSQGNTEAFF
v_call: TRBV5-1; cdr3_length: 10; j_call: TRBJ2-2; d_call: NA; clone_size: NA; cdr3_nt: TGCGCCATTGGGGATAGGGAGCTGTTTTTT; cdr3_aa: CAIGDRELFF
v_call: TRBV27; cdr3_length: 15; j_call: TRBJ1-3; d_call: NA; clone_size: NA; cdr3_nt: TGTGCCAGCAGCAGAGTCCCCGGGACTGGAAACACCATATATTTT; cdr3_aa: CASSRVPGTGNTIYF
v_call: TRBV28; cdr3_length: 15; j_call: TRBJ2-4; d_call: NA; clone_size: NA; cdr3_nt: TGTGCCAGCACCCAGGCCGGGACCCCTGTCCCTATTCAGTACTTC; cdr3_aa: CASTQAGTPVPIQYF
v_call: TRBV5-1; cdr3_length: 12; j_call: TRBJ1-1; d_call: NA; clone_size: once; cdr3_nt: TGCGCCAGCTCCCGGGTAGGGACTGAAGCTTTCTTT; cdr3_aa: CASSRVGTEAFF
v_call: TRBV19; cdr3_length: 14; j_call: TRBJ1-1; d_call: TRBD1; clone_size: NA; cdr3_nt: TGTGCCAGTAGGACAGGGGGCTCGAACACTGAAGCTTTCTTT; cdr3_aa: CASRTGGSNTEAFF
v_call: TRBV19; cdr3_length: 14; j_call: TRBJ2-5; d_call: NA; clone_size: NA; cdr3_nt: TGTGCCAGTAGTATAGGCGGAGGGGGAGAGACCCAGTACTTC; cdr3_aa: CASSIGGGGETQYF
v_call: TRBV10-2; cdr3_length: 12; j_call: TRBJ1-1; d_call: NA; clone_size: NA; cdr3_nt: TGCGCCAGCAGTGAGCAGTACACTGAAGCTTTCTTT; cdr3_aa: CASSEQYTEAFF
v_call: TRBV15; cdr3_length: 14; j_call: TRBJ1-2; d_call: NA; clone_size: NA; cdr3_nt: TGTGCCACCAGCAGGGTCAGGGGCGGGTATGGCTACACCTTC; cdr3_aa: CATSRVRGGYGYTF
v_call: TRBV7-3; cdr3_length: 14; j_call: TRBJ2-3; d_call: NA; clone_size: NA; cdr3_nt: TGTGCCAGCAGCCCAGGGGCTAGCACAGATACGCAGTATTTT; cdr3_aa: CASSPGASTDTQYF
v_call: TRBV9; cdr3_length: 15; j_call: TRBJ1-2; d_call: TRBD1; clone_size: NA; cdr3_nt: TGTGCCAGCAGCGCCAGGACAGGGACCAACTATGGCTACACCTTC; cdr3_aa: CASSARTGTNYGYTF
v_call: TRBV2; cdr3_length: 16; j_call: TRBJ2-5; d_call: NA; clone_size: NA; cdr3_nt: TGTGCCAGCAGTGAAAGGGGGGTGTTTGTGTCAAAGACCCAGTACTTC; cdr3_aa: CASSERGVFVSKTQYF
v_call: TRBV25-1; cdr3_length: 12; j_call: TRBJ2-3; d_call: NA; clone_size: NA; cdr3_nt: TGTGCCAGCAGTGACGCCCCCGGCCCGCAGTATTTT; cdr3_aa: CASSDAPGPQYF
v_call: TRBV7-9; cdr3_length: 14; j_call: TRBJ2-7; d_call: TRBD1; clone_size: NA; cdr3_nt: TGTGCCATCAACTCAGGGACAGGGGGAGGCGAGCAGTACTTC; cdr3_aa: CAINSGTGGGEQYF
v_call: TRBV14; cdr3_length: 15; j_call: TRBJ2-7; d_call: NA; clone_size: NA; cdr3_nt: TGTGCCAGCAGCCAAGTGGGAGCAAGCCGCTACGAGCAGTACTTC; cdr3_aa: CASSQVGASRYEQYF
v_call: TRBV7-9; cdr3_length: 16; j_call: TRBJ2-5; d_call: TRBD1; clone_size: NA; cdr3_nt: TGTGCCAGCAGCCCACGGGGATGGGACAGGGAAGAGACCCAGTACTTC; cdr3_aa: CASSPRGWDREETQYF
v_call: TRBV5-4; cdr3_length: 15; j_call: TRBJ2-5; d_call: NA; clone_size: NA; cdr3_nt: TGTGCCAGCAGGCCAGGGACGCCTGGAGGGGAGACCCAGTACTTC; cdr3_aa: CASRPGTPGGETQYF
v_call: TRBV28; cdr3_length: 17; j_call: TRBJ2-3; d_call: NA; clone_size: NA; cdr3_nt: TGTGCCAGCGGAGCCTCCGGGAAGTTCGTTCGTGCAGATACGCAGTATTTT; cdr3_aa: CASGASGKFVRADTQYF
v_call: TRBV4-1; cdr3_length: 13; j_call: TRBJ1-5; d_call: NA; clone_size: NA; cdr3_nt: TGCGCCAGCAGCAGGGAGGCCGGTCAGCCCCAGCATTTT; cdr3_aa: CASSREAGQPQHF
v_call: TRBV18; cdr3_length: 16; j_call: TRBJ2-1; d_call: TRBD2; clone_size: NA; cdr3_nt: TGTGCCAGCTCACCCGATCGCGGGGGTCCCTACAATGAGCAGTTCTTC; cdr3_aa: CASSPDRGGPYNEQFF
v_call: TRBV10-1; cdr3_length: 16; j_call: TRBJ2-2; d_call: TRBD2; clone_size: NA; cdr3_nt: TGCGCCAGCCGGATGCTCCTAGCGGGAGGAAGCGGGGAGCTGTTTTTT; cdr3_aa: CASRMLLAGGSGELFF
v_call: TRBV7-3; cdr3_length: 15; j_call: TRBJ2-1; d_call: TRBD2; clone_size: NA; cdr3_nt: TGTGCCAGCAGGAGCGGGAGGAGTCGCTACAATGAGCAGTTCTTC; cdr3_aa: CASRSGRSRYNEQFF
v_call: TRBV5-1; cdr3_length: 13; j_call: TRBJ1-1; d_call: NA; clone_size: NA; cdr3_nt: TGCGCCAGCAGCTTCGCCTGGGCGTCTGAAGCTTTCTTT; cdr3_aa: CASSFAWASEAFF
v_call: TRBV29-1; cdr3_length: 12; j_call: TRBJ1-5; d_call: NA; clone_size: NA; cdr3_nt: TGCAGCGTTGGCGGAATCAATCAGCCCCAGCATTTT; cdr3_aa: CSVGGINQPQHF
v_call: TRBV5-1; cdr3_length: 13; j_call: TRBJ1-4; d_call: NA; clone_size: few; cdr3_nt: TGCGCCAGCCGATCCGGGGGTGAGGAAAAACTGTTTTTT; cdr3_aa: CASRSGGEEKLFF
v_call: TRBV6-1; cdr3_length: 15; j_call: TRBJ2-1; d_call: TRBD1; clone_size: once; cdr3_nt: TGTGCCAGCAGTAGACAGGGGGGGACTTACAATGAGCAGTTCTTC; cdr3_aa: CASSRQGGTYNEQFF
v_call: TRBV18; cdr3_length: 13; j_call: TRBJ1-1; d_call: NA; clone_size: NA; cdr3_nt: TGTGCCAGCTCACAGGGGATGAACACTGAAGCTTTCTTT; cdr3_aa: CASSQGMNTEAFF
v_call: TRBV11-2; cdr3_length: 13; j_call: TRBJ1-1; d_call: NA; clone_size: NA; cdr3_nt: TGTGCCAGCAGCTGGAGGGAGAACACTGAAGCTTTCTTT; cdr3_aa: CASSWRENTEAFF
v_call: TRBV19; cdr3_length: 12; j_call: TRBJ2-7; d_call: TRBD1; clone_size: NA; cdr3_nt: TGTGCCAGCCGGGGACAGGACTACGAGCAGTACTTC; cdr3_aa: CASRGQDYEQYF
v_call: TRBV11-3; cdr3_length: 13; j_call: TRBJ2-5; d_call: NA; clone_size: NA; cdr3_nt: TGTGCCAGCAGCGAAGGGTCCCAAGAGACCCAGTACTTC; cdr3_aa: CASSEGSQETQYF
v_call: TRBV7-6; cdr3_length: 14; j_call: TRBJ1-1; d_call: NA; clone_size: NA; cdr3_nt: TGTGCCAGCAGCCGGAGGACGGGGAACACTGAAGCTTTCTTT; cdr3_aa: CASSRRTGNTEAFF
v_call: TRBV10-3; cdr3_length: 11; j_call: TRBJ2-1; d_call: NA; clone_size: NA; cdr3_nt: TGTGCCATCAGTGTTCTTCATGAGCAGTTCTTC; cdr3_aa: CAISVLHEQFF
v_call: TRBV7-9; cdr3_length: 18; j_call: TRBJ2-1; d_call: NA; clone_size: NA; cdr3_nt: TGTGCCAGCAGCTTATTTGCCCCAAGGGGGGAAGGCTACAATGAGCAGTTCTTC; cdr3_aa: CASSLFAPRGEGYNEQFF
v_call: TRBV6-5; cdr3_length: 15; j_call: TRBJ2-6; d_call: NA; clone_size: NA; cdr3_nt: TGTGCCAGCAGTTATATTAGCTCTGGGGCCAACGTCCTGACTTTC; cdr3_aa: CASSYISSGANVLTF
v_call: TRBV27; cdr3_length: 15; j_call: TRBJ1-5; d_call: NA; clone_size: NA; cdr3_nt: TGTGCCAGCAGTTTATACCGGGACCCCAATCAGCCCCAGCATTTT; cdr3_aa: CASSLYRDPNQPQHF
v_call: TRBV28; cdr3_length: 15; j_call: TRBJ2-3; d_call: NA; clone_size: NA; cdr3_nt: TGTGCCAGCAGTTTTATAGGAGTAAACACAGATACGCAGTATTTT; cdr3_aa: CASSFIGVNTDTQYF
v_call: TRBV18; cdr3_length: 16; j_call: TRBJ2-3; d_call: NA; clone_size: NA; cdr3_nt: TGTGCCAGCTCACCACGATTGGGAGGTCGGGCAGATACGCAGTATTTT; cdr3_aa: CASSPRLGGRADTQYF
v_call: TRBV4-1; cdr3_length: 17; j_call: TRBJ1-3; d_call: NA; clone_size: NA; cdr3_nt: TGCGCCAGCAGCCCTGCCTTAAACGACAGAATCGGAAACACCATATATTTT; cdr3_aa: CASSPALNDRIGNTIYF
v_call: TRBV28; cdr3_length: 17; j_call: TRBJ2-1; d_call: NA; clone_size: NA; cdr3_nt: TGTGCCAGCAGTACCCTATGGTCGCAACGATCCCTCAATGAGCAGTTCTTC; cdr3_aa: CASSTLWSQRSLNEQFF
v_call: TRBV9; cdr3_length: 17; j_call: TRBJ2-7; d_call: TRBD1; clone_size: NA; cdr3_nt: TGTGCCAGCAGCGTAGGCTTAGGGCCGGGACAGGGATACGAGCAGTACTTC; cdr3_aa: CASSVGLGPGQGYEQYF
v_call: TRBV10-3; cdr3_length: 15; j_call: TRBJ1-1; d_call: NA; clone_size: NA; cdr3_nt: TGTGCCATCAGTGAGTCGAAAGGGGTGAGCACTGAAGCTTTCTTT; cdr3_aa: CAISESKGVSTEAFF
v_call: TRBV30; cdr3_length: 14; j_call: TRBJ1-6; d_call: NA; clone_size: NA; cdr3_nt: TGTGCCTGGAGTATCGGAGGGTTCAGCTCACCCCTCCACTTT; cdr3_aa: CAWSIGGFSSPLHF
v_call: TRBV2; cdr3_length: 14; j_call: TRBJ2-1; d_call: TRBD2; clone_size: NA; cdr3_nt: TGTGCCACCCGTACGCGGGAGCGGGGGAATGAGCAGTTCTTC; cdr3_aa: CATRTRERGNEQFF
v_call: TRBV5-1; cdr3_length: 13; j_call: TRBJ2-3; d_call: NA; clone_size: NA; cdr3_nt: TGCGCCAGCAGCTCCATCTACACAGATACGCAGTATTTT; cdr3_aa: CASSSIYTDTQYF
v_call: TRBV5-1; cdr3_length: 12; j_call: TRBJ2-3; d_call: NA; clone_size: NA; cdr3_nt: TGCGCCAGCAGCCTCCGGAGCGATACGCAGTATTTT; cdr3_aa: CASSLRSDTQYF
v_call: TRBV19; cdr3_length: 12; j_call: TRBJ1-6; d_call: NA; clone_size: NA; cdr3_nt: TGTGCCAGTAATTGGGGAGAGCGACCCCTCCACTTT; cdr3_aa: CASNWGERPLHF
v_call: TRBV5-1; cdr3_length: 14; j_call: TRBJ2-7; d_call: NA; clone_size: NA; cdr3_nt: TGCGCCAGCAGCAAGAATACCCTTACCTACGAGCAGTACTTC; cdr3_aa: CASSKNTLTYEQYF
v_call: TRBV6-5; cdr3_length: 15; j_call: TRBJ2-7; d_call: NA; clone_size: once; cdr3_nt: TGTGCCAGCAGTTACAGGGTACAGGGATCCTACGAGCAGTACTTC; cdr3_aa: CASSYRVQGSYEQYF
v_call: TRBV7-8; cdr3_length: 11; j_call: TRBJ2-1; d_call: NA; clone_size: NA; cdr3_nt: TGTGCCAGCAGCGTTCTAGACGGGCAGTTCTTC; cdr3_aa: CASSVLDGQFF
v_call: TRBV6-1; cdr3_length: 14; j_call: TRBJ1-5; d_call: NA; clone_size: NA; cdr3_nt: TGTGCCAGCACCCAAGGCAGGGATAGCCAGCCCCAGCATTTT; cdr3_aa: CASTQGRDSQPQHF
v_call: TRBV14; cdr3_length: 15; j_call: TRBJ2-2; d_call: TRBD1; clone_size: NA; cdr3_nt: TGTGCCAGCAGCCAGGGACAGTCGAACACCGGGGAGCTGTTTTTT; cdr3_aa: CASSQGQSNTGELFF
v_call: TRBV5-1; cdr3_length: 16; j_call: TRBJ1-1; d_call: NA; clone_size: NA; cdr3_nt: TGCGCCAGCAGCCGAACGCGGGGAGGAGTGAACACTGAAGCTTTCTTT; cdr3_aa: CASSRTRGGVNTEAFF
v_call: TRBV27; cdr3_length: 16; j_call: TRBJ2-7; d_call: TRBD2; clone_size: NA; cdr3_nt: TGTGCCAGCAGTTGGACTAGCGGGAGGCCGTTCTACGAGCAGTACTTC; cdr3_aa: CASSWTSGRPFYEQYF
v_call: TRBV7-8; cdr3_length: 15; j_call: TRBJ2-6; d_call: NA; clone_size: NA; cdr3_nt: TGTGCCAGCAGCTTAGCGGGGACTGGGGCCAACGTCCTGACTTTC; cdr3_aa: CASSLAGTGANVLTF
v_call: TRBV6-1; cdr3_length: 11; j_call: TRBJ2-7; d_call: NA; clone_size: NA; cdr3_nt: TGTGCCAGCAGGAGATTGCACGAGCAGTACTTC; cdr3_aa: CASRRLHEQYF
v_call: TRBV6-1; cdr3_length: 15; j_call: TRBJ2-3; d_call: NA; clone_size: NA; cdr3_nt: TGTGCCGGCAGTGAGGCCGGGGGATACACAGATACGCAGTATTTT; cdr3_aa: CAGSEAGGYTDTQYF
v_call: TRBV28; cdr3_length: 15; j_call: TRBJ1-2; d_call: NA; clone_size: NA; cdr3_nt: TGTGCCAGCAGTTTAGAGTTCCGGGGGGCGCGAGGGTACACCTTC; cdr3_aa: CASSLEFRGARGYTF